A selection of T cell receptor beta chains follows, all from one sample in a study of shared clonotypes between healthy human individuals. Here immunoSEQ multiplex PCR was the method, and the copy in TCRdb shows in-frame clones only, minus some. The sample includes around 2,000,000 clones, approximately 94% of them seen just once. The sample comprised naive CD8+ T cells sorted from blood. The receptors come from a man aged 18 to 29 in good health. CDR3s include the opening cysteine and the closing phenylalanine or tryptophan. A D gene is named only where the DNA matches it firmly. Some rows mark clone size as missing; the rest say once, few, many or name a class of expanded clone.

V gene	clone size	J gene	D gene	CDR3 DNA	CDR3 protein
TRBV11-2	.	TRBJ2-2	.	TGTGCCAGCGGAGGGGGCACCGGGGAGCTGTTTTTT	CASGGGTGELFF
TRBV2	.	TRBJ1-2	.	TGTGCCAGCAGTGAAGCAGGGGCGGAGTATGGCTACACCTTC	CASSEAGAEYGYTF
TRBV13	.	TRBJ2-4	.	TGTGCCAGCAGCTTCCGAGGGGCCAAAAACATTCAGTACTTC	CASSFRGAKNIQYF
TRBV5-8	.	TRBJ1-1	.	TGTGCCAGCAGCCAGGTCGGGGGAACTGAAGCTTTCTTT	CASSQVGGTEAFF
TRBV27	.	TRBJ2-7	.	TGTGCCAGCAGTTTTTCGGGGGACTACGAGCAGTACTTC	CASSFSGDYEQYF
TRBV20-1	.	TRBJ1-1	TRBD1	TGCAGTGCACCACAGGGGGTTGAAGCTTTCTTT	CSAPQGVEAFF
TRBV6-1	.	TRBJ2-1	.	TGTGCCAGCAGTGAACTGGGGGGCTCCTACAATGAGCAGTTCTTC	CASSELGGSYNEQFF
TRBV5-4	.	TRBJ2-7	.	TGTGCCAGCAGCTCGGGGTTTGGCACGGCCTCCTACGAGCAGTACTTC	CASSSGFGTASYEQYF
TRBV6-4	.	TRBJ1-5	.	TGTGCCAGCAGTGACTGGGAGGGCAGTCAGCCCCAGCATTTT	CASSDWEGSQPQHF
TRBV5-1	.	TRBJ2-5	.	TGCGCCAGCAGCTTGGAAGGGGGGGTTCAAGAGACCCAGTACTTC	CASSLEGGVQETQYF
TRBV15	.	TRBJ2-7	.	TGTGCCACCAGCAGAGAGGAGGGTCTCGGCGAGCAGTACTTC	CATSREEGLGEQYF
TRBV27	.	TRBJ2-7	TRBD1	TGTGCCAGCAGTCCCCGGGACAGGGCCCAATACTCCTACGAGCAGTACTTC	CASSPRDRAQYSYEQYF
TRBV14	.	TRBJ2-7	.	TGTGCCAGCAGCCTTACGACAGGACATACGGGAACCTACGAGCAGTACTTC	CASSLTTGHTGTYEQYF
TRBV28	.	TRBJ2-7	.	TGTGCCAGCATCGGGACGGTCCTCCTCTACGAGCAGTACTTC	CASIGTVLLYEQYF
TRBV5-4	once	TRBJ2-2	TRBD1	TGTGCCAGCAGACACGACAGGGAGCACACCGGGGAGCTGTTTTTT	CASRHDREHTGELFF
TRBV4-1	once	TRBJ2-7	.	TGCGCCAGCAGCCAAGATGAGTCGGGCTACGAGCAGTACTTC	CASSQDESGYEQYF
TRBV7-2	.	TRBJ1-2	.	TGTGCCAGCAGCTTAAATCCGGGGAACTATGGCTACACCTTC	CASSLNPGNYGYTF
TRBV4-1	.	TRBJ2-7	.	TGCGCCAGCAGCCAAGTGGCAGGGAGAGGGTACGAGCAGTACTTC	CASSQVAGRGYEQYF
TRBV6-5	once	TRBJ1-2	TRBD1	TGTGCCAGCAGTTACTCAATTCAGGGGGGTAACTATGGCTACACCTTC	CASSYSIQGGNYGYTF
TRBV5-4	.	TRBJ2-7	.	TGTGCCAGCAGTATCACAGGGCAAACCTACGAGCAGTACTTC	CASSITGQTYEQYF
TRBV5-3	.	TRBJ1-1	.	TGTGCCAGAAGCTCCCTTGGTCGGCCAGGGGCCCAGTTGGGAGCTTTCTTT	CARSSLGRPGAQLGAFF
TRBV19	.	TRBJ1-6	TRBD1	TGTGCCAGTACGGCTTTTGCCGGGACAGGGAATTCACCCCTCCACTTT	CASTAFAGTGNSPLHF
TRBV11-2	.	TRBJ2-1	TRBD1	TGTGCCAGCAGCCCAGACAGGGTGCTTCAGTTCTTC	CASSPDRVLQFF
TRBV9	.	TRBJ2-7	.	TGTGCCAGCAGCGAAGCCTCCGGGCGGAGGTACGAGCAGTACTTC	CASSEASGRRYEQYF
TRBV4-3	.	TRBJ1-1	.	TGCGCCAGCAGCCAGACAGTAAACACTGAAGCTTTCTTT	CASSQTVNTEAFF
TRBV21-1	.	TRBJ1-6	.	TGTGCCAGCAGCGCTCAGGGACGCCTTGGGAGATCACCCCTCCACTTT	CASSAQGRLGRSPLHF
TRBV5-6	.	TRBJ2-7	TRBD1	TGTGCCAGCAGCCCAAACAGGGGGGCCTACGAGCAGTACTTC	CASSPNRGAYEQYF
TRBV4-1	few	TRBJ1-5	.	TGCGCCAGCAGCCCGGACAGTTCCAATCAGCCCCAGCATTTT	CASSPDSSNQPQHF
TRBV7-6	.	TRBJ2-7	TRBD2	TGTGCCAGCAGCTTATATCCAGGGACTACATACGAGCAGTACTTC	CASSLYPGTTYEQYF
TRBV7-9	.	TRBJ2-5	.	TGTGCCAGCAGCCCAGAGGGACTCTGGGAGCAGTACTTC	CASSPEGLWEQYF
TRBV14	.	TRBJ1-1	.	TGTGCCAGCAGCCTAATCGGGGCCACTGAAGCTTTCTTT	CASSLIGATEAFF
TRBV12-5	.	TRBJ2-1	.	TGTGCTAGTGGTTTGGTACTCGGCGGTACTGCTGAGCAGTTCTTC	CASGLVLGGTAEQFF
TRBV7-8	.	TRBJ2-7	TRBD2	TGTGCCAGCAGCTATGGACTAGCGGGGGTCAGTTACGAGCAGTACTTC	CASSYGLAGVSYEQYF
TRBV27	.	TRBJ2-1	.	TGTGCCAGCAGTCATGGTTTGGAGCAGTTCTTC	CASSHGLEQFF
TRBV14	.	TRBJ2-7	.	TGTGCCAGCAGCCTTGTCGACTTGTTACCCCACGAGCAGTACTTC	CASSLVDLLPHEQYF
TRBV27	.	TRBJ1-2	TRBD1	TGTGCCAGCAGTAATGCAGGGACAGGGGACTATGGCTACACCTTC	CASSNAGTGDYGYTF
TRBV29-1	.	TRBJ2-1	.	TGCAGCGAAACGAGACTAGACTCCTACAATGAGCAGTTCTTC	CSETRLDSYNEQFF
TRBV29-1	.	TRBJ1-2	.	TGCAGCGTTGAGGGCCTCTCCTATGGCTACACCTTC	CSVEGLSYGYTF
TRBV9	.	TRBJ1-5	.	TGTGCCAGCAGTTTTCGGGACGCTCCCAATCAGCCCCAGCATTTT	CASSFRDAPNQPQHF
TRBV19	.	TRBJ2-7	.	TGTGCCAGTAGAGCCAGGACAAAGGACGAGCAGTACTTC	CASRARTKDEQYF